This entry concerns a single T cell receptor (beta chain). No antigen is known for it. The data originate from a study of early T cells in non-severe SARS-CoV-2 infection. Whole-study findings and limits: VDJdb matching skewed toward anti-spike CD8 responses, missing private and CD4 specificities.

As part of library construction, unique molecular identifiers were attached to individual cDNA molecules. TCRdb re-derived calls from the 5' RACE reads in MiXCR, one entry per CDR3 protein. The data hold roughly 57,000 distinct CDR3 sequences, with approximately 12% observed a single time. Sequenced input: whole blood. This receptor was obtained from an adult who was a healthcare worker with PCR-confirmed SARS-CoV-2 infection or an uninfected control (not recorded which).

The chain's CDR3 is CSARDRYSYEQYF. In DNA form, the CDR3 reads TGCAGTGCGCGGGACAGATATTCCTACGAGCAGTACTTC. The chain carries TRBV20-1 and TRBJ2-7; TRBD1 is a possible D gene (7 bases). This CDR3 is 13 amino acids long. V was cut by 6 bases and J by 1 base, with 13 bases left in between. Per the germline V gene, CDR1 is DFQATT and CDR2 is SNEGSKA (reference sequence).